A single sample is the source of the 21 T cell receptor beta chains below, sequenced in a study of T cell repertoires in cytomegalovirus infection. One entry per CDR3 protein, called by TCRdb with MiXCR from the reads. This sample carries about 360,000 distinct CDR3 sequences, around 18% of them seen once, and the ten largest clones take around 10%. The specimen was PBMCs. The receptor set was obtained from a human donor in good health (CMV status not recorded). Some clones in this sample may be carry-over from other donors' samples.

This clonotype was detected many times. The rearrangement uses TRBV6-1 and TRBJ1-1, with D possibly TRBD1 on 5 matching bases. Germline V gene data show CDR1 as MNHNS and CDR2 as SASEGT. The CDR3 is 13 amino acids. Trimming cost V 5 bases and J 1 base, with 8 bases left between them. The CDR3 sequence is CASSRQKNTEAFF. The CDR3 coding sequence is TGTGCCAGCAGTCGACAGAAGAACACTGAAGCTTTCTTT.

This clonotype has ten or more counts. The rearrangement uses TRBV12-3 or TRBV12-4 and TRBJ2-1; unclear D gene. This CDR3 is built from 16 residues. V dropped 7 bases and J dropped 7 bases, with 23 bases sitting between them. The CDR3 nucleotides are TGTGCCAGCACTACAGAAGGACCACCGGCGAGAAATGAGCAGTTCTTC. It encodes CASTTEGPPARNEQFF.

This clonotype has ten or more counts. The rearrangement links TRBV4-1 to TRBJ2-3; 7 positions agree with TRBD1. Germline V CDR1 and CDR2: MGHRA, YSYEKL. The CDR3 loop spans 15 amino acids. The V and J ends lost 1 base and 6 bases, in that order; junction bases with no gene match: 7. The CDR3 reads CASSQVTGSGDTQYF. Here the CDR3 DNA reads TGCGCCAGCAGCCAAGTGACAGGGTCAGGCGATACGCAGTATTTT.

This chain links TRBV10-3 with TRBJ2-2; D is possibly TRBD1 or TRBD2 (5 bases each). The CDR3 sequence is 14 residues long. Germline V lookup: CDR1 ENHRY, CDR2 SYGVKD. V lost 4 bases and J 3 bases, leaving 9 bases between the germline ends. Written as DNA, the CDR3 is TGTGCCATCAGTGGGGGACCACACACCGGGGAGCTGTTTTTT. It encodes CAISGGPHTGELFF.

This clonotype was seen only a few times. The chain uses TRBV6-5 and TRBJ1-3, with D perhaps TRBD1 (6 bases). The germline V gene has CDR1 MNHEY and CDR2 SVGAGI. V was clipped by 6 bases and J by 11 bases, with 20 bases between them. This CDR3 has 14 residues. Here the CDR3 DNA reads TGTGCCAGCAGCCCCGGACAGATAGCAGGCGCCATATATTTT. Translated: CASSPGQIAGAIYF.

The J gene is TRBJ1-4, the V gene TRBV10-3; D uncertain. The CDR3 totals 14 residues. Between the trimmed V and J ends, which lost 2 bases and 2 bases, there was a span of 6 bases. In germline, CDR1 is ENHRY, CDR2 SYGVKD. CDR3 DNA sequence: TGTGCCATCAGTGAGCATCCCACTAATGAAAAACTGTTTTTT. Translated: CAISEHPTNEKLFF.

This clonotype was counted at least ten times. The chain combines TRBV7-2 with TRBJ1-2, with TRBD1 matching over 11 bases. Germline CDR1 is SGHTA and CDR2 is FQGNSA. With V trimmed by 4 bases and J by 8 bases, 6 bases remained unmatched. This CDR3 is 14 amino acids long. The CDR3 reads CASSSGQGAPGYTF. In DNA, the CDR3 is TGTGCCAGCAGCTCAGGACAGGGGGCGCCCGGCTACACCTTC.

This chain uses TRBV6-6 with TRBJ1-5; D possibly corresponds to TRBD1 (6 bases). Germline-derived CDR1 and CDR2 are MNHNY and SVGAGI (reference sequence). The CDR3 consists of 15 residues. V lost 6 bases, J lost 7 bases, and 19 bases lay in between. The DNA of the CDR3 is TGTGCCAGCAGCCCCGTGGGGGGGGCGAGACAGCCCCAGCATTTT. Its translation: CASSPVGGARQPQHF.

CDR3: CASSLGVVSGPNTEAFF. The CDR3 DNA is TGCGCCAGCAGCTTGGGAGTGGTGTCCGGCCCAAACACTGAAGCTTTCTTT. The gene calls are TRBV5-1 and TRBJ1-1; D is unresolved. Trimming shortened V by 0 bases and J by 2 bases, and 17 bases separated the two germline ends. The germline V gene encodes CDR1 SGHRS and CDR2 YFSETQ. The CDR3 loop spans 17 amino acids.

J is TRBJ1-5 and V is TRBV12-5, with 7 bases that match TRBD1. Germline V CDR1 and CDR2: LGHNT, FRNRAP. V dropped 1 base and J dropped 9; count of bases not matched to a gene: 9. The CDR3 covers 15 residues. The CDR3 protein is CASGLGLTGTAPQHF. Here the CDR3 DNA reads TGTGCTAGTGGTTTGGGCCTGACAGGGACAGCGCCCCAGCATTTT. Combining the CDR3 with reference TRBV12-5 and TRBJ1-5 gives the whole variable domain DARVTQTPRHKVTEMGQEVTMRCQPILGHNTVFWYRQTMMQGLELLAYFRNRAPLDDSGMPKDRFSAEMPDATLATLKIQPSEPRDSAVYFCASGLGLTGTAPQHFGDGTRLSIL.

This clonotype was observed many times. The chain combines TRBV11-1 with TRBJ2-1, with 12 bases fitting TRBD2. CDR1 SGHAT and CDR2 FQDESV come from the germline V gene (reference sequence). Germline trimming cut 5 bases from V and 10 bases from J; bases unmatched to any gene: 3. The CDR3 is made up of 13 amino acids. The CDR3 sequence: CASSRGTSGEQFF. As DNA, the CDR3 is TGTGCCAGCAGCCGAGGGACTAGCGGGGAGCAGTTCTTC. The whole variable domain, filled in from reference TRBV11-1 and TRBJ2-1, reads EAEVAQSPRYKITEKSQAVAFWCDPISGHATLYWYRQILGQGPELLVQFQDESVVDDSQLPKDRFSAERLKGVDSTLKIQPAELGDSAMYLCASSRGTSGEQFFGPGTRLTVL.

The chain links TRBV5-8 to TRBJ2-3; TRBD2 matches at 14 bases. The CDR3 is 19 amino acids. Per germline, CDR1 SGHTS and CDR2 YDEGEE. With 2 bases clipped from V and 0 bases from J, the junction kept 8 bases outside the gene matches. CDR3 amino acids: CASSFGTSGGAGSTDTQYF. The CDR3 coding sequence is TGTGCCAGCAGCTTTGGGACTAGCGGGGGAGCCGGGAGCACAGATACGCAGTATTTT.

This chain links TRBV7-2 with TRBJ1-2; D is undetermined. In germline, CDR1 is SGHTA, CDR2 FQGNSA. V shed 2 bases and J shed 4 bases, with 14 bases lying between them. The CDR3 loop spans 15 amino acids. This CDR3 reads CASSLIRIDLYGYTF. The CDR3 DNA sequence: TGTGCCAGCAGCTTAATTCGTATCGACCTCTATGGCTACACCTTC. Full variable domain (remainder filled in from reference TRBV7-2 and TRBJ1-2): GAGVSQSPSNKVTEKGKDVELRCDPISGHTALYWYRQSLGQGLEFLIYFQGNSAPDKSGLPSDRFSAERTGGSVSTLTIQRTQQEDSAVYLCASSLIRIDLYGYTFGSGTRLTVV.

The CDR3 reads CATSRPGAGEQYF. In DNA form, the CDR3 reads TGTGCCACCAGCAGGCCAGGGGCGGGCGAGCAGTACTTC. The V gene is TRBV15, the J gene TRBJ2-7; TRBD1 might be the D (6 bases). The V end was cut by 3 bases, the J end by 6 bases, with 12 bases between. The length of the CDR3 is 13 residues. Germline V gene lookup returns CDR1 LNHNV and CDR2 YYDKDF (reference sequence).

The V call is TRBV7-2, the J call TRBJ2-3, with 9 bases lining up with TRBD1. The CDR3 runs 16 residues. V trimming: 5 bases; J trimming: 2 bases; junction bases outside the gene matches: 8. The germline V gene encodes CDR1 SGHTA and CDR2 FQGNSA. The CDR3 DNA reads as TGTGCCAGCAGCAACATGGACAGGGGCTACACAGATACGCAGTATTTT. Amino acid sequence: CASSNMDRGYTDTQYF. Filled out from reference TRBV7-2 and TRBJ2-3, the complete variable domain reads GAGVSQSPSNKVTEKGKDVELRCDPISGHTALYWYRQSLGQGLEFLIYFQGNSAPDKSGLPSDRFSAERTGGSVSTLTIQRTQQEDSAVYLCASSNMDRGYTDTQYFGPGTRLTVL.

This clonotype was counted a single time. The J gene is TRBJ2-7, the V gene TRBV20-1, with D possibly being TRBD1 or TRBD2 (5 bases each). The CDR3 runs to 13 residues. Deletions cut 6 bases from V and 2 bases from J, with 14 bases between. Germline V gene lookup returns CDR1 DFQATT and CDR2 SNEGSKA (reference sequence). The CDR3: CSALRDGTYEQYF. DNA of the CDR3: TGCAGTGCCCTCCGGGACGGCACCTACGAGCAGTACTTC.

This clonotype was seen more than once but under ten times. The rearrangement uses TRBV7-2 and TRBJ2-7, with D hard to call. Deletions cut 5 bases from V and 7 bases from J, with 12 bases between. Germline lookup yields CDR1 SGHTA and CDR2 FQGNSA. This CDR3 contains 12 residues. The CDR3 nucleotides read TGTGCCAGCAGCAAACAAACGGGTGAGCAGTACTTC. This codes for CASSKQTGEQYF.

This clonotype was seen only a few times. The chain employs TRBV20-1 and TRBJ2-4; the D is unclear. The germline gives CDR1 DFQATT, CDR2 SNEGSKA (reference sequence). The ends were cut back, 3 bases at V and 1 base at J, with 7 bases in the middle. The CDR3 runs 13 residues. CDR3 sequence: CSASPLAKNIQYF. The CDR3 bases are TGCAGTGCTAGTCCGTTGGCCAAAAACATTCAGTACTTC.

The chain employs TRBV29-1 and TRBJ2-4; tentative D call: TRBD1 (6 bases). Trimming took 7 bases from V and 9 from J, leaving 16 bases between them. The CDR3 has 12 amino acids. Germline loops: CDR1 SQVTM, CDR2 ANQGSEA. DNA of the CDR3: TGCAGCGCCGTCTCGGACAGCTCCATTCAGTACTTC. This codes for CSAVSDSSIQYF. The whole variable domain, remainder taken from reference TRBV29-1 and TRBJ2-4, is SAVISQKPSRDICQRGTSLTIQCQVDSQVTMMFWYRQQPGQSLTLIATANQGSEATYESGFVIDKFPISRPNLTFSTLTVSNMSPEDSSIYLCSAVSDSSIQYFGAGTRLSVL.

There are a few counts of this clonotype. V gene TRBV7-9 combines with J gene TRBJ2-7; D is perhaps TRBD1 (7 bases). Germline V CDR1 and CDR2: SEHNR, FQNEAQ (reference sequence). The CDR3 consists of 13 residues. The V gene lost 5 bases and the J gene lost 6 bases, with 14 bases spanning the gap. CDR3 nucleotides: TGTGCCAGCAGCCAGGGGGGCTCTCCCGAGCAGTACTTC. Its protein product is CASSQGGSPEQYF.

The chain joins TRBV19 to TRBJ2-1; 7 nucleotides match TRBD1. Unmatched junction bases numbered 5, after V lost 3 bases and J lost 3 bases. Germline V gene lookup returns CDR1 LNHDA and CDR2 SQIVND (reference sequence). The CDR3 length is 15 residues. CDR3 nucleotides: TGTGCCAGTAGTATTCACAGGGGCCACTACAATGAGCAGTTCTTC. Encoded protein: CASSIHRGHYNEQFF.